The rows below give T cell receptor beta chains drawn from one sample of a study of T cells in Graves' hyperthyroidism and ophthalmopathy. TCRdb reanalysed the multiplex PCR reads using MiXCR and keeps one entry per CDR3 protein. The top ten clones hold approximately 10% of a sample with roughly 500,000 distinct CDR3 sequences, 24% of them seen once. Input material: blood. The receptors shown here come from a woman in her thirties with Graves' ophthalmopathy. Both conserved end residues are part of each CDR3. The D gene is left open where the match is weak. Expanded clones get a size class; other rows say once, few or many, or leave the size out.

J: TRBJ1-6
V: TRBV12-3/TRBV12-4
size: many
D: .
DNA: TGTGCCAGCAGTTTCGGGCAGAATAATTCACCCCTCCACTTT
CDR3: CASSFGQNNSPLHF

J: TRBJ1-2
V: TRBV19
size: .
D: .
DNA: TGTGCCAGTAGTGGCCATATAGCGAACTATGGCTACACCTTC
CDR3: CASSGHIANYGYTF

J: TRBJ2-5
V: TRBV11-2
size: few
D: TRBD1
DNA: TGTGCCGGCGGTACAGGGGTAACAGGAGAGACCCAGTACTTC
CDR3: CAGGTGVTGETQYF

J: TRBJ2-4
V: TRBV7-3
size: many
D: TRBD1
DNA: TGTGCCAGCAGCCGTGGGACAGGGGGAGACATTCAGTACTTC
CDR3: CASSRGTGGDIQYF

J: TRBJ1-1
V: TRBV24-1
size: many
D: TRBD1
DNA: TGTGCCACCTCAGGCCCGGACAGGAGAGAAGCTTTCTTT
CDR3: CATSGPDRREAFF

J: TRBJ2-5
V: TRBV5-1
size: once
D: TRBD1
DNA: TGCGCCAGCAGCATAACGGGACAGCAAGAGACCCAGTACTTC
CDR3: CASSITGQQETQYF

J: TRBJ1-2
V: TRBV6-5
size: .
D: TRBD1
DNA: TGTGCCAGCAGTTCCTCGGACAGGGTGTGGTATGGCTACACCTTC
CDR3: CASSSSDRVWYGYTF

J: TRBJ2-2
V: TRBV30
size: .
D: .
DNA: TGTGCCTGGAGTGAGGCGAACACCGGGGAGCTGTTTTTT
CDR3: CAWSEANTGELFF

J: TRBJ2-5
V: TRBV7-9
size: few
D: .
DNA: TGTGCCAGCAGCCCGAAACGAAGAGTGGAGGAGACCCAGTACTTC
CDR3: CASSPKRRVEETQYF

J: TRBJ2-4
V: TRBV7-2
size: many
D: .
DNA: TGTGCCAGCAGCCGTCCTTTCGGGGACGAATGGAACATTCAGTACTTC
CDR3: CASSRPFGDEWNIQYF

J: TRBJ1-2
V: TRBV6-1
size: many
D: .
DNA: TGTGCCAGCAGTGTACCCTGGCTCTACACCTTC
CDR3: CASSVPWLYTF

J: TRBJ1-2
V: TRBV30
size: many
D: .
DNA: TGTGCCTGGAGTGTACCCACAACACCCTTCGGCTACACCTTC
CDR3: CAWSVPTTPFGYTF

J: TRBJ1-2
V: TRBV6-1
size: few
D: .
DNA: TGTGCCAGCAAGCGTATGGGATACTATGGCTACACCTTC
CDR3: CASKRMGYYGYTF

J: TRBJ1-1
V: TRBV4-2
size: many
D: .
DNA: TGTGCCAGCAGCCAAGTGAACACTGAAGCTTTCTTT
CDR3: CASSQVNTEAFF

J: TRBJ2-2
V: TRBV28
size: many
D: .
DNA: TGTGCCAGCAGTTTGATAGGGCTCAACGCCGGGGAGCTGTTTTTT
CDR3: CASSLIGLNAGELFF

J: TRBJ2-4
V: TRBV5-5
size: few
D: .
DNA: TGTGCCAGCAGCTTGTCACCCTTAGCCAAAAACATTCAGTACTTC
CDR3: CASSLSPLAKNIQYF

J: TRBJ2-5
V: TRBV20-1
size: .
D: .
DNA: TGCAGTGCTACAGGGGTTGGGGAGACCCAGTACTTC
CDR3: CSATGVGETQYF

J: TRBJ2-7
V: TRBV12-3/TRBV12-4
size: many
D: .
DNA: TGTGCCAGCAGTTTTCCCGGCGGTGAGCAGTACTTC
CDR3: CASSFPGGEQYF

J: TRBJ2-5
V: TRBV20-1
size: .
D: TRBD1
DNA: TGCAGTGCTAGACGGGGGACAGGGAAGGAGACCCAGTACTTC
CDR3: CSARRGTGKETQYF

J: TRBJ1-1
V: TRBV25-1
size: .
D: .
DNA: TGTGCCAGCAGTGAAGGGGAGACCAACACTGAAGCTTTCTTT
CDR3: CASSEGETNTEAFF

J: TRBJ2-7
V: TRBV19
size: many
D: .
DNA: TGTGCCAGTAGTATTTTCGGGGAGGCCACCTACGAGCAGTACTTC
CDR3: CASSIFGEATYEQYF

J: TRBJ1-2
V: TRBV12-3/TRBV12-4
size: .
D: .
DNA: TGTGCCAGCAGTAAGGACCTTCCCAGGCCTAACTATGGCTACACCTTC
CDR3: CASSKDLPRPNYGYTF

J: TRBJ2-1
V: TRBV2
size: many
D: .
DNA: TGTGCCAGCAGTGAACTATCTCGGGGGCTGAGGGACAATGAGCAGTTCTTC
CDR3: CASSELSRGLRDNEQFF